These 20 T cell receptor beta chains were all obtained from the same sample, sequenced in a study of OX40 agonist ivuxolimab in advanced cancers. Produced via immunoSEQ multiplex PCR; TCRdb's table is partial and in-frame only. This table has approximately 94,000 clones, 80% to 90% appearing once. Material: CD4+ or CD8+ T cells sorted from blood, obtained in a trial of the OX40 agonist ivuxolimab. These receptors were collected from an adult with an advanced solid tumor such as melanoma, head and neck, liver or kidney cancer.

The chain uses TRBV6-5 and TRBJ2-7; 8 positions agree with TRBD1. The CDR3 has 13 amino acids. J gave up 6 bases and V 6 bases, and 7 bases lay outside the gene matches. Per the germline V gene, CDR1 is MNHEY and CDR2 is SVGAGI. CDR3 amino acids: CASSKDRAREQYF. DNA of the CDR3: TGTGCCAGCAGCAAGGACAGGGCGCGCGAGCAGTACTTC.

J is TRBJ1-4 and V is TRBV19; 7 nucleotides match TRBD1. V lost 5 bases and J lost 0; bases outside the gene matches: 6. Germline-derived CDR1 and CDR2 are LNHDA and SQIVND (reference sequence). This CDR3 spans 16 amino acids. CDR3 region: CASSPYRGPTNEKLFF. The CDR3 nucleotides read TGTGCCAGTAGTCCTTACAGGGGACCAACTAATGAAAAACTGTTTTTT.

The chain has TRBV5-1 and TRBJ1-1, with D perhaps TRBD1 (6 bases). Trimming took 4 bases from V and 1 from J, leaving 14 bases between them. Germline V gives CDR1 SGHRS, CDR2 YFSETQ. The CDR3 loop spans 15 amino acids. DNA for the CDR3: TGCGCCAGCAGCCGCGGAGGGGGGTCGAACACTGAAGCTTTCTTT. The encoded protein is CASSRGGGSNTEAFF.

CDR3 bases: TGTGCCAGCAGCCCCAGAGGGGGAGGACAGGGGATGCGCACAGATACGCAGTATTTT. This sequence encodes CASSPRGGGQGMRTDTQYF. The chain links TRBV7-2 to TRBJ2-3, with 9 bases aligning to TRBD1. Trimming removed 5 bases from V and 1 base from J; junction bases left unmatched: 16. Germline V gives CDR1 SGHTA, CDR2 FQGNSA. The CDR3 runs 19 residues.

The V and J genes are TRBV2 and TRBJ2-7, with D tentatively TRBD1 or TRBD2 (5 bases each). This CDR3 has 16 amino acids. V lost 4 bases to trimming and J lost 3 bases, with 19 bases between them. CDR1 is SNHLY, CDR2 FYNNEI, per germline. Written as DNA, the CDR3 is TGTGCCAGCAGTGGTCCGGGGCGGCAGGGTTACTACGAGCAGTACTTC. Amino acid sequence: CASSGPGRQGYYEQYF.

The V gene is TRBV18, the J gene TRBJ1-2; D not resolved. V was trimmed by 3 bases and J by 4 bases, leaving 12 bases between them. The CDR3 contains 14 residues. Looked up from germline, CDR1 is KGHSH and CDR2 is LQKENI. In DNA form, the CDR3 reads TGTGCCAGCTCACCCGGGGAGACTTCCTATGGCTACACCTTC. Its protein product is CASSPGETSYGYTF.

CDR3 sequence reads: CASENVGSYEQYF. In DNA form, the CDR3 reads TGTGCCAGCGAAAATGTAGGGTCCTACGAGCAGTACTTC. The gene calls are TRBV2 and TRBJ2-7, with D uncertain. Germline V gene sequence: CDR1 SNHLY, CDR2 FYNNEI. The CDR3 runs 13 residues. With 8 bases removed from V and 1 base from J, the gap between germline ends came to 12 bases.

The chain has TRBV4-1 and TRBJ1-3; perhaps TRBD1 as D (6 bases). Germline V gene lookup returns CDR1 MGHRA and CDR2 YSYEKL. The V gene lost 5 bases and the J gene lost 1 base, with 27 bases spanning the gap. CDR3 length equals 20 residues. CDR3 loop: CASSSQWGTNRANSGNTIYF. DNA for the CDR3: TGCGCCAGCAGCTCCCAATGGGGCACTAACAGGGCTAATTCTGGAAACACCATATATTTT.

Of note for this clone: One end of the junction is discordant with germline, which a read error may explain. CDR3 in DNA: TGTGCCAGCAGCTTCTTAGAGGCCCAGTACTTC. This translates into CASSFLEAQYF. The gene calls are TRBV7-2 and TRBJ2-5; no definite D call. The CDR3 contains 11 residues. Germline V lookup: CDR1 SGHTA, CDR2 FQGNSA. The full variable domain, rest sourced from reference TRBV7-2 and TRBJ2-5, is GAGVSQSPSNKVTEKGKDVELRCDPISGHTALYWYRQSLGQGLEFLIYFQGNSAPDKSGLPSDRFSAERTGGSVSTLTIQRTQQEDSAVYLCASSFLEAQYFGPGTRLLVL.

The gene calls are TRBV9 and TRBJ2-1, with 10 bases lining up with TRBD2. The CDR3 sequence is 16 residues long. The trim removed 0 bases at V and 6 bases at J, leaving 6 bases unmatched. Germline assignment: CDR1 SGDLS and CDR2 YYNGEE. CDR3 nucleotides: TGTGCCAGCAGCGTAGTGGAGCGGGGGGGCCGCAATGAGCAGTTCTTC. It translates to CASSVVERGGRNEQFF.

This clone was counted a single time. The V call is TRBV18, the J call TRBJ1-2; D may be TRBD1 (5 bases). The germline gives CDR1 KGHSH, CDR2 LQKENI. The CDR3 spans 15 residues. The V gene lost 6 bases and the J gene lost 1 base, with 15 bases spanning the gap. CDR3 sequence: CASSRVRGLNYGYTF. CDR3 DNA: TGTGCCAGCTCCCGCGTTCGGGGACTTAACTATGGCTACACCTTC.

The V and J genes are TRBV28 and TRBJ1-2; 8 nucleotides agree with TRBD1. The CDR3 contains 16 residues. V shed 5 bases and J 8 bases; nucleotides not matched to a gene: 16. The germline V gene has CDR1 MDHEN and CDR2 SYDVKM. Here the CDR3 reads CASSTLFGQGFDGYTF. The CDR3 DNA reads TGTGCCAGCAGTACCCTGTTTGGACAGGGATTCGACGGCTACACCTTC.

This clone was picked up a small number of times. This CDR3 reads CASSSGQLPYNEQFF. CDR3 DNA sequence: TGTGCCAGCAGCTCGGGACAGCTACCCTACAATGAGCAGTTCTTC. This rearrangement joins TRBV7-2 to TRBJ2-1; 7 bases agree with TRBD1. V was clipped by 4 bases and J by 2 bases; unmatched bases: 5. The CDR3 extends over 15 amino acids. The germline V gene has CDR1 SGHTA and CDR2 FQGNSA.

The rearrangement uses TRBV18 and TRBJ2-5; TRBD1 is a possible D gene (6 bases). The DNA end is more similar to TRBJ2-7, so the J call may be wrong. Germline CDR1 reads KGHSH; CDR2 reads LQKENI. This CDR3 is 15 amino acids long. In DNA, the CDR3 is TGTGCCAGCTCACCACCGGCAGGGGTACGTGACGAGCAGTACTTC. As protein: CASSPPAGVRDEQYF.

This chain uses TRBV4-3 with TRBJ1-4; the D gene is possibly TRBD1 (6 bases). The CDR3 is made up of 18 amino acids. In germline, CDR1 is LGHNA, CDR2 YSLEER. The V and J ends lost 9 bases and 0 bases respectively, with 23 bases between them. In DNA form, the CDR3 reads TGCGCCAGTCCATGGGAGGGGGGAAATCGTTCAACTAATGAAAAACTGTTTTTT. Translation: CASPWEGGNRSTNEKLFF.

The chain combines TRBV28 with TRBJ2-6, with TRBD1 matching over 9 bases. CDR3 length: 16 amino acids. Trimming at V came to 8 bases and at J to 2 bases, leaving 7 bases not matched to a gene. From germline, CDR1 is MDHEN and CDR2 SYDVKM. This chain's CDR3 is CASGTTGGPGANVLTF. DNA of the CDR3: TGTGCCAGCGGGACGACAGGGGGACCTGGGGCCAACGTCCTGACTTTC.

The chain carries TRBV11-1 and TRBJ1-1; D ambiguous. Germline lookup yields CDR1 SGHAT and CDR2 FQDESV (reference sequence). The CDR3 spans 15 residues. V was pared by 0 bases and J by 1 base, with 9 bases between. The CDR3 sequence: CASSLARAANTEAFF. CDR3 DNA: TGTGCCAGCAGCTTAGCTAGGGCCGCGAACACTGAAGCTTTCTTT. Variable domain in full (rest from reference TRBV11-1 and TRBJ1-1): EAEVAQSPRYKITEKSQAVAFWCDPISGHATLYWYRQILGQGPELLVQFQDESVVDDSQLPKDRFSAERLKGVDSTLKIQPAELGDSAMYLCASSLARAANTEAFFGQGTRLTVV.

The V and J genes are TRBV19 and TRBJ2-5, with TRBD1 matching 8 bases. The CDR3 totals 14 residues. The J segment lost 5 bases and the V segment lost 4 bases, leaving 6 bases of the junction unmatched. From germline, CDR1 is LNHDA and CDR2 SQIVND (reference sequence). The CDR3 spells CASSTRTGWETQYF. CDR3 DNA sequence: TGTGCCAGTAGTACGCGGACAGGGTGGGAGACCCAGTACTTC.

The chain recombines TRBV6-5 with TRBJ2-1; no definite D call. This CDR3 has 14 residues. With 6 bases removed from V and 2 bases from J, the gap between germline ends came to 11 bases. CDR1 is MNHEY and CDR2 is SVGAGI in the germline V gene. The CDR3 bases are TGTGCCAGCAGGCGGTCAAGTCCCTACAATGAGCAGTTCTTC. Translated: CASRRSSPYNEQFF.

This chain uses TRBV7-2 with TRBJ2-3, with 14 bases that match TRBD2. This CDR3 region has 15 residues. CDR1 SGHTA and CDR2 FQGNSA come from the germline V gene. Germline trimming cut 4 bases from V and 6 bases from J; bases unmatched to any gene: 3. The CDR3: CASSWRTSGGDTQYF. As DNA, the CDR3 is TGTGCCAGCAGCTGGAGGACTAGCGGGGGGGATACGCAGTATTTT.